The next 7 T cell receptor beta chains were all read from a single sample in a study of post-analysis software for immune sequencing data. Study-level findings and limits: With TRBV5-6, TRBV5-1 and TRBV20-1 included, about five TRBV segments were more frequent in patients than in controls.

Unique molecular identifiers tagged the TCR beta cDNA libraries. In TCRdb, the PCR reads were re-called with MiXCR into one record per CDR3 protein. The table has a few hundred thousand distinct CDR3 sequences, about a third seen once. Their cognate antigens are unknown. Sequenced sample: blood. The receptors here all came from a girl between 10 and 17 years old with multiple sclerosis.

The chain carries TRBV29-1 and TRBJ1-1; D may be TRBD1 (5 bases). This CDR3 has 12 residues. V shed 0 bases and J shed 11 bases, with 13 bases lying between them. The germline V gene has CDR1 SQVTM and CDR2 ANQGSEA. CDR3 region: CSVEDYIRGAFF. Here the CDR3 DNA reads TGCAGCGTTGAAGACTACATAAGGGGCGCTTTCTTT.

There are a few counts of this clonotype. V is TRBV30 and J is TRBJ2-7; D is unresolved. The CDR3 contains 14 residues. The V end lost 0 bases, the J end lost 2 bases, and 11 bases lay between the germline ends. Germline CDR1 and CDR2: GTSNPN and SVGIG (reference sequence). Here the CDR3 DNA reads TGTGCCTGGAGTGTACTTGGCGGAACCTACGAGCAGTACTTC. This sequence encodes CAWSVLGGTYEQYF.

The chain carries TRBV7-8 and TRBJ2-1; D not certain. This CDR3 has 16 amino acids. In germline, CDR1 is SGHVS, CDR2 FQNEAQ. Trimming shortened V by 1 base and J by 0 bases, and 10 bases separated the two germline ends. The CDR3 loop reads CASSLDRRLSYNEQFF. CDR3 DNA sequence: TGTGCCAGCAGCTTAGACCGGCGACTCTCCTACAATGAGCAGTTCTTC.

This chain links TRBV5-1 with TRBJ2-5, with 12 bases that match TRBD2. J was trimmed by 7 bases and V by 1 base; bases with no gene match: 5. Germline lookup yields CDR1 SGHRS and CDR2 YFSETQ. This CDR3 region has 15 residues. For the CDR3, the DNA is TGCGCCAGCAGCTTGACTAGCGGGGGGACCCGGACCCAGTACTTC. Translating it yields CASSLTSGGTRTQYF.

The CDR3 protein is CSVRQGMDQPQHF. CDR3 in DNA: TGCAGCGTCCGACAGGGGATGGATCAGCCCCAGCATTTT. The gene calls are TRBV29-1 and TRBJ1-5, with TRBD1 matching over 8 bases. In germline, CDR1 is SQVTM, CDR2 ANQGSEA. The V segment lost 6 bases and the J segment 5 bases; nucleotides outside the gene matches: 6. CDR3 length: 13 amino acids.

This clonotype was observed a single time. V usage is TRBV5-1 and J usage is TRBJ2-2, with 14 bases lining up with TRBD2. The CDR3 is 18 amino acids. Germline CDR1 SGHRS, CDR2 YFSETQ. Unmatched junction bases numbered 9, after V lost 4 bases and J lost 4 bases. CDR3 amino acids: CASSMGLAGASGTGELFF. Written as DNA, the CDR3 is TGCGCCAGCAGCATGGGACTAGCGGGGGCCTCGGGCACCGGGGAGCTGTTTTTT.

This clonotype was observed a single time. The chain links TRBV3-1 to TRBJ1-2; weak D call: TRBD1 (6 bases). Between the trimmed V and J ends, which lost 3 bases and 7 bases, there was a span of 9 bases. The CDR3 sequence is 12 residues long. Germline V gives CDR1 LGHDT, CDR2 YNNKEL (reference sequence). In DNA, the CDR3 is TGTGCCAGCAGCCATTTACAGGGTGGCTACACCTTC. Residues: CASSHLQGGYTF.